This record looks at one T cell receptor beta chain sequence and its context. Its antigen remains unidentified. A much larger clone differs from this one at a single base, so this may be a read error. Multiple V-beta primers and a C-beta primer amplified TCRB from RNA. A C-beta primer primed TCRB cDNA from approximately 0.5 ug RNA. These TCRB libraries lack any described unique molecular identifiers. TCRdb used MiXCR to reprocess the multiplex PCR reads, holding one entry per CDR3 protein. This sample yields about 9,600 distinct CDR3 sequences, of which less than 75% are seen a single time; roughly 50% belongs to the top ten. Germline V lookup: CDR1 SGHTA, CDR2 FQGTGA. The CDR3 length is 16 residues. The record originates from a study of tumor-infiltrating lymphocytes in glioblastoma multiforme. Whole-study results and caveats: Detected clone frequencies may not reflect cell counts, being RNA-based.

The chain has TRBV7-3 and TRBJ2-1; 8 bases match TRBD2. Sequencing was done on a sample of brain tumor tissue. The source of this sequence is a male donor with glioblastoma. The CDR3 DNA follows: TGTGCCTGCAGCTTAGGTGTTGGCGGGAGGAGCGATGAGCAGTTCTTC. Translated, it gives CACSLGVGGRSDEQFF. Filled out from reference TRBV7-3 and TRBJ2-1, the complete variable domain reads GAGVSQTPSNKVTEKGKYVELRCDPISGHTALYWYRQSLGQGPEFLIYFQGTGAADDSGLPNDRFFAVRPEGSVSTLKIQRTERGDSAVYLCACSLGVGGRSDEQFFGPGTRLTVL.